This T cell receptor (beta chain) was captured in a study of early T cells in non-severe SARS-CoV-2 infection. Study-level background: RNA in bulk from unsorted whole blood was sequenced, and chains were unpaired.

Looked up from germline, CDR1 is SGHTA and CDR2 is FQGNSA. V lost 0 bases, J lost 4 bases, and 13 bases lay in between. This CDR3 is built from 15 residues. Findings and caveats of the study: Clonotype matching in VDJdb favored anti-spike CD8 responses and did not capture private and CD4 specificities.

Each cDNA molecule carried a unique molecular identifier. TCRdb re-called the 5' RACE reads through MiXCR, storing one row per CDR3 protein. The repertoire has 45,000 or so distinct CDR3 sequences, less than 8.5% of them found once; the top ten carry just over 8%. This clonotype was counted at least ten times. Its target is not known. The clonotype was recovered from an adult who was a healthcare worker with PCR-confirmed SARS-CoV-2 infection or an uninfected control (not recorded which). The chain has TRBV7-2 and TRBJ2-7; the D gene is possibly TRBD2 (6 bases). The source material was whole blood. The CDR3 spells CASSLAGGWIYEQYF. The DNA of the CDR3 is TGTGCCAGCAGCTTAGCGGGGGGTTGGATTTACGAGCAGTACTTC.